These 32 T cell receptor beta chains came from one sample sequenced in a study of T cell changes during pregnancy in multiple sclerosis. Method: immunoSEQ multiplex PCR; TCRdb's copy keeps in-frame clones and lacks some. The sample has 95,000 to 110,000 clones, approximately 90% seen once. The sequenced sample was peripheral blood, obtained after pregnancy. These receptors originate from a female donor with multiple sclerosis, enrolled in a pregnancy study.

With regard to this clone: One end of the junction fails to match germline, which may point to a read error. The rearrangement joins TRBV2 to TRBJ2-5; possible D gene TRBD2, 6 bases. The germline CDR1 and CDR2 sequences are SNHLY and FYNNEI. CDR3 length: 15 amino acids. CDR3 nucleotides: TGTGCCAGCAGTGATTTTAGCGGAGTACAAGAGGCCCAGTACTTC. It codes for CASSDFSGVQEAQYF.

This clone occurred once. The rearrangement joins TRBV10-1 to TRBJ2-1, with D maybe TRBD1 (6 bases). This CDR3 region has 16 residues. Germline CDR1 is WNHNN and CDR2 is SYGVQD (reference sequence). Deletions cut 2 bases from V and 7 bases from J, with 18 bases between. CDR3 residues: CASSEISQGRGNEQFF. CDR3 sequence (DNA): TGCGCCAGCAGTGAGATATCCCAGGGGCGCGGGAATGAGCAGTTCTTC.

The chain joins TRBV29-1 to TRBJ2-1; 14 bases are shared with TRBD2. J lost 7 bases, V lost 7 bases, and 6 bases had no gene match. Germline values: CDR1 SQVTM, CDR2 ANQGSEA. The CDR3 has 14 residues. In nucleotides, the CDR3 is TGCAGCGCGGGACTAGCGGGAGTCGGGAATGAGCAGTTCTTC. The encoded protein is CSAGLAGVGNEQFF.

This clone was seen a single time. The J gene is TRBJ2-7, the V gene TRBV5-1, with D hard to call. Looked up from germline, CDR1 is SGHRS and CDR2 is YFSETQ. Trimming stripped 4 bases from V and 3 bases from J, with 8 bases between. This CDR3 spans 12 amino acids. In nucleotides, the CDR3 is TGCGCCAGCAGCATCGACTTCTACGAGCAGTACTTC. Translating it yields CASSIDFYEQYF.

The rearrangement uses TRBV15 and TRBJ2-4; the match to TRBD2 covers 11 bases. This CDR3 is built from 17 residues. CDR1 is LNHNV, CDR2 YYDKDF, per germline (reference sequence). V was clipped by 3 bases and J by 8 bases; unmatched bases: 12. CDR3 protein: CATSRGGTSGTGDIQYF. In DNA, the CDR3 is TGTGCCACCAGCAGGGGGGGGACTAGCGGCACAGGAGACATTCAGTACTTC.

This chain connects TRBV7-8 to TRBJ2-7; TRBD2 is a possible D gene (7 bases). The CDR3 runs 16 residues. V was trimmed by 6 bases and J by 7 bases, leaving 25 bases between them. CDR1 and CDR2 (germline): SGHVS, FQNEAQ. CDR3 DNA sequence: TGTGCCAGCAGTCCGACGAGAGGGGGGGGGCTTACAGAGCAGTACTTC. Translating gives CASSPTRGGGLTEQYF.

V gene TRBV27 combines with J gene TRBJ1-4; 9 nucleotides line up with TRBD1. V gave up 5 bases and J gave up 5 bases; unmatched junction bases: 6. The germline CDR1 and CDR2 sequences are MNHEY and SMNVEV (reference sequence). The CDR3 loop spans 15 amino acids. This chain's CDR3 is CASSATGGKNEKLFF. CDR3 DNA sequence: TGTGCCAGCAGTGCGACAGGGGGTAAAAATGAAAAACTGTTTTTT.

The chain has TRBV29-1 and TRBJ2-7; no clear D gene. Trimming cost V 4 bases and J 0 bases, with 7 bases left between them. The CDR3 contains 12 residues. Per germline, CDR1 SQVTM and CDR2 ANQGSEA. The CDR3 spells CSVAISSYEQYF. The CDR3 nucleotides are TGCAGCGTTGCGATCAGCTCCTACGAGCAGTACTTC.

V usage is TRBV29-1 and J usage is TRBJ2-7, with D tentatively TRBD2 (6 bases). The CDR3 length is 14 residues. V gave up 4 bases and J gave up 0 bases, with 13 bases separating them. Germline lookup yields CDR1 SQVTM and CDR2 ANQGSEA. DNA for the CDR3: TGCAGCGTTGCTGTGGGAGGAAGCTCCTACGAGCAGTACTTC. This codes for CSVAVGGSSYEQYF.

In DNA, the CDR3 is TGCGCCAGCAGCCTTCGGACAGGGGGAGACGATGGCTACACCTTC. It is translated as CASSLRTGGDDGYTF. V usage is TRBV4-1 and J usage is TRBJ1-2, with 10 positions matching TRBD1. V trimming: 4 bases; J trimming: 6 bases; junction bases outside the gene matches: 8. The V gene's germline CDR1 is MGHRA and CDR2 YSYEKL. The CDR3 covers 15 residues.

In this sample, this clone turned up once. The DNA for the CDR3 is TGTGCCAGCAAAAGGACAGGCCTGAACACCGGGGAGCTGTTTTTT. Residues: CASKRTGLNTGELFF. The V gene is TRBV28, the J gene TRBJ2-2, with TRBD1 matching over 7 bases. J was trimmed by 1 base and V by 7 bases; bases with no gene match: 6. The CDR3 is made up of 15 amino acids. The germline CDR1 and CDR2 sequences are MDHEN and SYDVKM.

The chain couples TRBV5-1 to TRBJ1-3; D gene unclear. V lost 3 bases, J lost 2 bases, and 9 bases lay in between. The length of the CDR3 is 14 residues. The germline CDR1 and CDR2 sequences are SGHRS and YFSETQ. CDR3 loop: CASSWVGAGNTIYF. Here the CDR3 DNA reads TGCGCCAGCAGCTGGGTGGGAGCTGGAAACACCATATATTTT.

This rearrangement joins TRBV7-9 to TRBJ1-5, with D maybe TRBD1 (5 bases). This CDR3 region has 18 residues. Trimming took off 3 bases at V and 1 base at J, with 19 bases between the two ends. Germline V gene lookup returns CDR1 SEHNR and CDR2 FQNEAQ (reference sequence). DNA of the CDR3: TGTGCCAGCAGCTTGTACCGGGGAGGGGAGGGAAGCAATCAGCCCCAGCATTTT. Its translation is CASSLYRGGEGSNQPQHF.

The rearrangement joins TRBV27 to TRBJ2-3, with D perhaps TRBD1 (5 bases). The CDR3 is 15 residues long. Trimming removed 3 bases from V and 2 bases from J, with 12 bases in between. Looked up from germline, CDR1 is MNHEY and CDR2 is SMNVEV (reference sequence). The CDR3, as DNA: TGTGCCAGCAGTTTTGTAGACAGACACACAGATACGCAGTATTTT. Its translation is CASSFVDRHTDTQYF.

The chain joins TRBV25-1 to TRBJ1-2; D remains ambiguous. The CDR3 contains 14 residues. With 4 bases removed from V and 4 bases from J, the gap between germline ends came to 13 bases. Germline values: CDR1 MGHDK, CDR2 SYGVNS. The CDR3 sequence is CASSGQQKIYGYTF. The DNA for the CDR3 is TGTGCCAGCAGTGGCCAACAGAAAATCTATGGCTACACCTTC.

V is TRBV7-2 and J is TRBJ2-1, with D unclear. This CDR3 has 14 residues. CDR1 and CDR2 (germline): SGHTA, FQGNSA. Trimming took off 1 base at V and 7 bases at J, with 11 bases between the two ends. Written as DNA, the CDR3 is TGTGCCAGCAGCTTAGGGGCCCGTAGGAATGAGCAGTTCTTC. Its translation: CASSLGARRNEQFF. The variable domain in full, completed from reference TRBV7-2 and TRBJ2-1, reads GAGVSQSPSNKVTEKGKDVELRCDPISGHTALYWYRQSLGQGLEFLIYFQGNSAPDKSGLPSDRFSAERTGGSVSTLTIQRTQQEDSAVYLCASSLGARRNEQFFGPGTRLTVL.

This chain joins TRBV28 and TRBJ2-7; a possible D gene is TRBD1 (6 bases). The CDR3 runs 15 residues. Looked up from germline, CDR1 is MDHEN and CDR2 is SYDVKM. Between the trimmed V and J ends, which lost 3 bases and 2 bases, there was a span of 14 bases. This CDR3 is CASSFPQGRTYEQYF. The DNA of the CDR3 is TGTGCCAGCAGTTTCCCCCAGGGGAGAACCTACGAGCAGTACTTC.

V and J are TRBV14 and TRBJ2-3; 7 bases are a match to TRBD2. CDR1 is SGHDN, CDR2 FVKESK, per germline. V lost 2 bases, J lost 4 bases, and 6 bases stayed unmatched. CDR3 length equals 15 residues. This CDR3 reads CASSQSGVRSDTQYF. The CDR3 region has the DNA TGTGCCAGCAGCCAAAGCGGGGTGAGGTCAGATACGCAGTATTTT.

This clone was seen just once. The genes are TRBV29-1 and TRBJ2-7; TRBD1 matches 9 bases. J lost 3 bases, V lost 7 bases, and 7 bases had no gene match. This CDR3 contains 13 residues. CDR1 is SQVTM, CDR2 ANQGSEA, per germline. In nucleotides, the CDR3 is TGCAGCGCTAGGACAGGGGCCCTCTACGAGCAGTACTTC. Its translation: CSARTGALYEQYF.

The rearrangement uses TRBV6-6 and TRBJ2-5; TRBD1 matches 12 bases. Germline CDR1 and CDR2: MNHNY and SVGAGI (reference sequence). With 2 bases clipped from V and 5 bases from J, the junction kept 3 bases outside the gene matches. The CDR3 totals 15 residues. The CDR3 DNA sequence: TGTGCCAGCAGTTACGGGACAGGGGGCTATGAGACCCAGTACTTC. It translates to CASSYGTGGYETQYF.

The rearrangement uses TRBV10-3 and TRBJ2-1; 10 bases are a match to TRBD1. This CDR3 region has 15 residues. Per the germline V gene, CDR1 is ENHRY and CDR2 is SYGVKD. J was trimmed by 10 bases and V by 3 bases; bases with no gene match: 9. CDR3 DNA sequence: TGTGCCATCAGTGATGTAGTTGGGACAGGGGACGAGCAGTTCTTC. Protein product: CAISDVVGTGDEQFF.

The V call is TRBV6-5, the J call TRBJ2-3; 7 positions agree with TRBD2. Germline V gene sequence: CDR1 MNHEY, CDR2 SVGAGI. The CDR3 spans 16 residues. Trimming took 2 bases from V and 2 from J; bases not matched to a gene: 7. CDR3 nucleotide sequence: TGTGCCAGCAGTTACCTTCCCGGGACTAACACAGATACGCAGTATTTT. It yields the protein CASSYLPGTNTDTQYF.

V usage is TRBV28 and J usage is TRBJ2-3; TRBD2 agrees at 10 bases. The germline V gene has CDR1 MDHEN and CDR2 SYDVKM. This CDR3 has 13 residues. V was pared by 8 bases and J by 3 bases, with 2 bases of the junction left unmatched. CDR3: CASRTSGTDTQYF. The CDR3 DNA reads as TGTGCCAGCCGGACTAGCGGTACAGATACGCAGTATTTT.

The chain links TRBV4-1 to TRBJ1-2; 7 nucleotides match TRBD1. The CDR3 sequence is 15 residues long. The J segment lost 1 base and the V segment lost 3 bases, leaving 5 bases of the junction unmatched. CDR1 MGHRA and CDR2 YSYEKL come from the germline V gene. CDR3 in DNA: TGCGCCAGCAGCCAGACGACAGGGCGTAACTATGGCTACACCTTC. Translating it yields CASSQTTGRNYGYTF.

Details on this clone: One end of the junction is discordant with germline, which a read error may explain. The rearrangement uses TRBV4-1 and TRBJ2-2; D gene uncertain. CDR1 is MGHRA, CDR2 YSYEKL, per germline. This CDR3 contains 17 residues. The CDR3 spells CASSKDIQRRHTGELFF. The CDR3 DNA reads as TGCGCCAGCAGCAAAGATATCCAGCGTCGCCACACCGGGGAGCTGTTTTTT.

The chain employs TRBV6-4 and TRBJ2-7; 8 nucleotides agree with TRBD1. V trimming: 2 bases; J trimming: 9 bases; junction bases outside the gene matches: 12. There are 15 residues in the CDR3. The germline V gene has CDR1 MRHNA and CDR2 SNTAGT. In DNA form, the CDR3 reads TGTGCCAGCAGTGACCGACAGGGGCCTCCGGGGCGGCAGTACTTC. Translating it yields CASSDRQGPPGRQYF.

This chain uses TRBV7-8 with TRBJ2-7; 8 bases are shared with TRBD2. This CDR3 has 16 residues. J gave up 6 bases and V 0 bases, and 10 bases lay outside the gene matches. CDR1 and CDR2 (germline): SGHVS, FQNEAQ. The CDR3 DNA reads as TGTGCCAGCAGCTTAGCGCGGAGGACTAGCTTGCGCGAGCAGTACTTC. Its protein is CASSLARRTSLREQYF. Drawing the rest from reference TRBV7-8 and TRBJ2-7, the complete variable domain is GAGVSQSPRYKVAKRGQDVALRCDPISGHVSLFWYQQALGQGPEFLTYFQNEAQLDKSGLPSDRFFAERPEGSVSTLKIQRTQQEDSAVYLCASSLARRTSLREQYFGPGTRLTVT.

The genes are TRBV11-2 and TRBJ1-2; a weak D match, TRBD1 (6 bases). CDR1 and CDR2 from the germline V gene are SGHAT and FQNNGV. The V and J ends lost 2 bases and 6 bases respectively, with 16 bases between them. The CDR3 totals 15 residues. CDR3 sequence: CASSLRSGTQDGYTF. The CDR3 bases are TGTGCCAGCAGCTTACGTTCCGGGACACAAGATGGCTACACCTTC.

The rearrangement joins TRBV27 to TRBJ2-3, with 7 positions matching TRBD1. There are 17 residues in the CDR3. The junction had 16 bases not matched to a gene; V was cut back by 5 bases and J by 5 bases. Germline V gene data show CDR1 as MNHEY and CDR2 as SMNVEV (reference sequence). CDR3 nucleotide sequence: TGTGCCAGCAGTCCTCACCCGACAGGGACCCGCCTAGATACGCAGTATTTT. It is translated as CASSPHPTGTRLDTQYF.

This sequence joins TRBV4-3 and TRBJ1-1, with D tentatively TRBD1 (5 bases). CDR1 is LGHNA, CDR2 YSLEER, per germline. With 5 bases removed from V and 5 bases from J, the gap between germline ends came to 12 bases. The CDR3 is 13 amino acids. CDR3 protein: CASSSRVTTEAFF. The CDR3, as DNA: TGCGCCAGCAGCTCCAGGGTGACGACTGAAGCTTTCTTT.

About this clone: Other DNA sequences in this specimen translate into the identical CDR3. As DNA, the CDR3 is TGTGCCAGCAGTTCCGGGACAGGGAACACTGAAGCTTTCTTT. Amino acids: CASSSGTGNTEAFF. The chain uses TRBV6-5 and TRBJ1-1; 8 bases align to TRBD1. The CDR3 has 14 amino acids. Germline V gene lookup returns CDR1 MNHEY and CDR2 SVGAGI. The V segment lost 4 bases and the J segment 1 base; nucleotides outside the gene matches: 2.

This clone was recorded once. The V gene is TRBV28, the J gene TRBJ1-5; tentatively, D is TRBD1 (6 bases). CDR3 length: 11 residues. With 8 bases removed from V and 10 bases from J, the gap between germline ends came to 12 bases. The V gene's germline CDR1 is MDHEN and CDR2 SYDVKM. Here the CDR3 reads CASCTGRPQHF. In nucleotides, the CDR3 is TGTGCCAGCTGTACAGGGCGTCCCCAGCATTTT.